A single sample gave rise to the 30 T cell receptor beta chains below, sequenced in a study of T-cell memory formation after mild COVID-19. TCRdb used MiXCR to reprocess the 5' RACE reads, holding one entry per CDR3 protein. The top ten clones hold under 15% of a sample with 350,000 to 500,000 distinct CDR3 sequences, about a quarter of them seen once. Sequenced: PBMCs or a T cell subset sorted from them (not recorded which). The source of these receptors is an adult woman who had mild COVID-19 (a few samples of this study predate the infection). Cell type and time point are not known.

This chain uses TRBV9 with TRBJ2-5, with 12 bases matching TRBD2. This CDR3 is built from 15 residues. Unmatched junction bases numbered 4, after V lost 3 bases and J lost 4 bases. Germline V lookup: CDR1 SGDLS, CDR2 YYNGEE. CDR3 protein: CASSGRLAGVETQYF. As DNA, the CDR3 is TGTGCCAGCAGCGGGAGACTAGCGGGGGTAGAGACCCAGTACTTC.

This chain links TRBV24-1 with TRBJ1-1; 9 bases line up with TRBD1. CDR3 length equals 14 residues. Germline V gene lookup returns CDR1 KGHDR and CDR2 SFDVKD. The trim removed 3 bases at V and 6 bases at J, leaving 4 bases unmatched. CDR3 amino acids: CATSDGTGWAEAFF. The CDR3 DNA is TGTGCCACCAGTGATGGGACAGGGTGGGCTGAAGCTTTCTTT.

The genes are TRBV19 and TRBJ2-2, with 14 bases aligning to TRBD2. With 5 bases clipped from V and 6 bases from J, the junction kept 11 bases outside the gene matches. Germline V gives CDR1 LNHDA, CDR2 SQIVND (reference sequence). This CDR3 has 18 amino acids. CDR3 residues: CASSPRSGLAGESGELFF. The CDR3, as DNA: TGTGCCAGTAGTCCTAGGTCGGGACTAGCGGGAGAGTCCGGGGAGCTGTTTTTT.

This clonotype came up a few times. V usage is TRBV2 and J usage is TRBJ1-5, with a tentative D call TRBD1 (5 bases). Germline loops: CDR1 SNHLY, CDR2 FYNNEI. Trimming took 1 base from V and 4 from J, leaving 11 bases between them. The CDR3 sequence is 15 residues long. This CDR3 is CASSEDRLSNQPQHF. The CDR3 nucleotides are TGTGCCAGCAGTGAAGACAGGCTTTCGAATCAGCCCCAGCATTTT.

The count of this clonotype is one. The chain links TRBV2 to TRBJ2-7; TRBD2 matches 11 bases. CDR1 is SNHLY and CDR2 is FYNNEI in the germline V gene. V lost 0 bases to trimming and J lost 4 bases; unmatched junction nucleotides: 8. This CDR3 comprises 17 residues. The CDR3 loop reads CASSEATLAGGGYEQYF. The CDR3 nucleotides are TGTGCCAGCAGTGAAGCGACCCTAGCGGGGGGCGGATACGAGCAGTACTTC.

The V and J genes are TRBV24-1 and TRBJ2-1, with D perhaps TRBD2 (5 bases). Germline V gene data show CDR1 as KGHDR and CDR2 as SFDVKD. The CDR3 contains 12 residues. V was trimmed by 5 bases and J by 8 bases, leaving 9 bases between them. Here the CDR3 reads CATSGSGYEQFF. The CDR3 DNA reads TGTGCCACCAGTGGGTCGGGATATGAGCAGTTCTTC.

The chain combines TRBV4-1 with TRBJ1-2; 9 bases match TRBD1. Germline V gives CDR1 MGHRA, CDR2 YSYEKL. This CDR3 is built from 20 residues. V lost 5 bases, J lost 3 bases, and 22 bases stayed unmatched. DNA for the CDR3: TGCGCCAGCAGCATCGGGCTTACCGGGACAGGGATTCAGAACCACTATGGCTACACCTTC. Amino acids: CASSIGLTGTGIQNHYGYTF.

The V call is TRBV30, the J call TRBJ2-5; D may be TRBD1 (6 bases). Germline CDR1 is GTSNPN and CDR2 is SVGIG (reference sequence). This CDR3 has 12 amino acids. The V and J ends lost 3 bases and 2 bases respectively, with 7 bases between them. This chain's CDR3 is CAWRTGQETQYF. CDR3 nucleotide sequence: TGTGCCTGGAGGACAGGACAAGAGACCCAGTACTTC.

This clonotype was counted a few times. This chain uses TRBV6-1 with TRBJ1-4; D remains unclear. Germline CDR1 and CDR2: MNHNS and SASEGT. V lost 7 bases and J 3 bases, leaving 12 bases between the germline ends. The CDR3 covers 14 residues. The CDR3 region is CASTGGDSNEKLFF. The CDR3 region has the DNA TGTGCCAGCACCGGAGGTGATTCTAATGAAAAACTGTTTTTT.

Only a few counts were recorded for this clonotype. The chain is built from TRBV25-1 and TRBJ2-1; D perhaps matches TRBD2 (6 bases). The germline V gene has CDR1 MGHDK and CDR2 SYGVNS. The CDR3 is made up of 16 amino acids. The V gene lost 3 bases and the J gene lost 4 bases, with 16 bases spanning the gap. The CDR3 sequence: CASSDAVAERYNEQFF. The CDR3 nucleotides read TGTGCCAGCAGTGACGCCGTAGCGGAAAGGTACAATGAGCAGTTCTTC. Combining the CDR3 with reference TRBV25-1 and TRBJ2-1 gives the whole variable domain EADIYQTPRYLVIGTGKKITLECSQTMGHDKMYWYQQDPGMELHLIHYSYGVNSTEKGDLSSESTVSRIRTEHFPLTLESARPSHTSQYLCASSDAVAERYNEQFFGPGTRLTVL.

This clonotype has at least ten counts. The rearrangement joins TRBV30 to TRBJ2-2; unclear D gene. Trimming removed 1 base at V and 2 bases at J, with 14 bases between. Per germline, CDR1 GTSNPN and CDR2 SVGIG (reference sequence). This CDR3 comprises 16 residues. DNA for the CDR3: TGTGCCTGGAGTGGGATGATCGTCAGCAACACCGGGGAGCTGTTTTTT. Translation: CAWSGMIVSNTGELFF.

This chain links TRBV9 with TRBJ2-2; D might be TRBD2 (6 bases). CDR1 and CDR2 from the germline V gene are SGDLS and YYNGEE. The CDR3 is made up of 14 amino acids. V was shortened by 7 bases and J by 0 bases, with 10 bases between the two germline ends. The CDR3 sequence is CASESGANTGELFF. The CDR3 DNA sequence: TGTGCCAGCGAATCGGGAGCGAACACCGGGGAGCTGTTTTTT.

V is TRBV27 and J is TRBJ1-5; D gene unclear. The V gene's germline CDR1 is MNHEY and CDR2 SMNVEV (reference sequence). The CDR3 has 14 residues. V lost 0 bases to trimming and J lost 4 bases, with 7 bases between them. The CDR3 loop is CASSLSSYNQPQHF. The CDR3 coding sequence is TGTGCCAGCAGTTTATCATCATATAATCAGCCCCAGCATTTT.

This chain's CDR3 is CASSLLSVAGADTQYF. The CDR3 bases are TGTGCCAGCAGTCTCCTGTCAGTAGCGGGGGCCGATACGCAGTATTTT. The rearrangement links TRBV6-2 or TRBV6-3 to TRBJ2-3; 9 nucleotides agree with TRBD2. The CDR3 loop spans 16 amino acids. Germline V CDR1 and CDR2: MNHEY, SVGEGT. The V segment lost 5 bases and the J segment 6 bases; nucleotides outside the gene matches: 12.

The CDR3 here is CASRSIAGTTYNEQFF. The CDR3, as DNA: TGTGCCAGCAGGTCTATAGCGGGAACTACCTACAATGAGCAGTTCTTC. V is TRBV12-3 or TRBV12-4 and J is TRBJ2-1, with 8 bases lining up with TRBD2. This CDR3 comprises 16 residues. The V gene end was trimmed by 6 bases and the J gene end by 2 bases; junction bases not matched to a gene: 9.

This clonotype was picked up a small number of times. J is TRBJ2-1 and V is TRBV19, with D perhaps matching TRBD1 or TRBD2 (5 bases each). V was pared by 4 bases and J by 6 bases, with 19 bases between. In germline, CDR1 is LNHDA, CDR2 SQIVND (reference sequence). The CDR3 has 16 residues. DNA of the CDR3: TGTGCCAGTAGTACGGGGCGGACGATCGCCTGCAATGAGCAGTTCTTC. Translated, it gives CASSTGRTIACNEQFF.

This clonotype came up a few times. V usage is TRBV6-5 and J usage is TRBJ1-2; D not certain. Per germline, CDR1 MNHEY and CDR2 SVGAGI. CDR3 length: 13 residues. Trimming removed 0 bases from V and 8 bases from J, with 10 bases in between. Here the CDR3 DNA reads TGTGCCAGCAGTTACTCGGGAGAGGGCGGCTACACCTTC. This gives the protein CASSYSGEGGYTF.

The V and J genes are TRBV4-1 and TRBJ1-2; D is unresolved. In germline, CDR1 is MGHRA, CDR2 YSYEKL. V dropped 1 base and J dropped 10 bases, with 10 bases sitting between them. CDR3 length: 12 amino acids. In DNA, the CDR3 is TGCGCCAGCAGCCAAGCCGGACTGAACTACACCTTC. Translated, it gives CASSQAGLNYTF.

The chain links TRBV6-5 to TRBJ2-2; no clear D. The CDR3 loop spans 14 amino acids. CDR1 and CDR2 from the germline V gene are MNHEY and SVGAGI. The V end was cut by 7 bases, the J end by 6 bases, with 15 bases between. The DNA for the CDR3 is TGTGCCAGCATGGTGTGGAGCCGCCCCGGGGAGCTGTTTTTT. Its translation is CASMVWSRPGELFF.

This clonotype was observed a handful of times. This sequence joins TRBV12-3 or TRBV12-4 and TRBJ1-2; D call uncertain. V was trimmed by 7 bases and J by 7 bases, leaving 28 bases between them. CDR3 length equals 17 residues. The CDR3 reads CASTFFLSSSMISGYTF. CDR3 nucleotide sequence: TGTGCCAGCACCTTCTTTTTGAGCAGCTCCATGATTAGTGGCTACACCTTC.

This clonotype was detected only a few times. The CDR3 DNA reads as TGTGCCAGCAGCGTAGAGGCCAACTTCGAGCAGTTCTTC. Residues: CASSVEANFEQFF. The rearrangement links TRBV9 to TRBJ2-1; no clear D gene. Germline-derived CDR1 and CDR2 are SGDLS and YYNGEE. V was trimmed by 0 bases and J by 10 bases, leaving 11 bases between them. The CDR3 is made up of 13 amino acids.

This clonotype was observed a handful of times. This chain links TRBV7-6 with TRBJ1-5; maybe TRBD1 (5 bases). V was pared by 5 bases and J by 9 bases, with 14 bases between. The CDR3 length is 13 residues. The germline gives CDR1 SGHVS, CDR2 FNYEAQ. The CDR3 DNA sequence: TGTGCCAGCAGCCTTGGACATCCAGGGCCCCAGCATTTT. Residues: CASSLGHPGPQHF.

The count of this clonotype is one. This rearrangement joins TRBV6-1 to TRBJ2-7; the match to TRBD2 covers 11 bases. Germline assignment: CDR1 MNHNS and CDR2 SASEGT. Trimming cost V 8 bases and J 9 bases; bases outside gene matches: 18. The CDR3 length is 16 residues. This CDR3 is CASGVTSGTLHRGQYF. CDR3 nucleotide sequence: TGTGCCAGCGGGGTGACTAGCGGGACCCTTCACCGGGGGCAGTACTTC.

This clonotype is a singleton in its sample. The J gene is TRBJ1-1, the V gene TRBV6-5; D unclear. Germline values: CDR1 MNHEY, CDR2 SVGAGI. The CDR3 consists of 16 residues. V was cut by 8 bases and J by 0 bases, with 19 bases left in between. CDR3 loop: CASGRKGYVLNTEAFF. The CDR3 region has the DNA TGTGCCAGCGGGCGGAAAGGGTACGTCCTGAACACTGAAGCTTTCTTT.

This clonotype was seen more than once but under ten times. The J gene is TRBJ1-5, the V gene TRBV12-3 or TRBV12-4, with 7 bases that match TRBD1. The CDR3 has 14 residues. Trimming removed 7 bases from V and 6 bases from J; junction bases left unmatched: 9. CDR3 nucleotides: TGTGCCAGCACCCCGACAGGGATCCGTCAGCCCCAGCATTTT. It is translated as CASTPTGIRQPQHF.

This chain links TRBV6-2 or TRBV6-3 with TRBJ2-3; perhaps TRBD2 as D (6 bases). The CDR3 has 14 amino acids. Germline-derived CDR1 and CDR2 are MNHEY and SVGEGT. V lost 5 bases and J 2 bases, leaving 11 bases between the germline ends. The CDR3 region has the DNA TGTGCCAGCAGTCGGAGGGCAGACACAGATACGCAGTATTTT. Translating gives CASSRRADTDTQYF.

This clonotype was counted a few times. The chain recombines TRBV5-1 with TRBJ2-7; 9 bases fit TRBD1. Germline lookup yields CDR1 SGHRS and CDR2 YFSETQ. The CDR3 consists of 15 residues. After removal of 4 bases from V and 3 bases from J, the junction contained 8 bases not matched to a gene. The CDR3 DNA reads as TGCGCCAGCAGCGCGTCCGGGACAGGGTTCTACGAGCAGTACTTC. It specifies CASSASGTGFYEQYF.

This clonotype was found a few times. The chain uses TRBV24-1 and TRBJ2-3, with TRBD2 identical over 8 bases. Germline V gives CDR1 KGHDR, CDR2 SFDVKD. Trimming at V came to 3 bases and at J to 4 bases, leaving 5 bases not matched to a gene. The length of the CDR3 is 15 residues. CDR3: CATSDKTSGADTQYF. The CDR3 DNA reads TGTGCCACCAGTGATAAAACTAGCGGAGCAGATACGCAGTATTTT.

A single count supports this clonotype. The rearrangement joins TRBV6-6 to TRBJ2-7, with a possible D match to TRBD1 (6 bases). The CDR3 consists of 13 residues. Germline values: CDR1 MNHNY, CDR2 SVGAGI (reference sequence). V lost 9 bases and J 0 bases, leaving 12 bases between the germline ends. The CDR3 protein is CASHRASSYEQYF. CDR3 bases: TGTGCCAGTCACAGGGCGAGCTCCTACGAGCAGTACTTC.

This clonotype was seen only a few times. This rearrangement joins TRBV5-1 to TRBJ1-1; D unresolved. V lost 2 bases and J lost 6, with 8 bases in between. The CDR3 loop spans 12 amino acids. Germline CDR1 SGHRS, CDR2 YFSETQ. The CDR3 DNA is TGCGCCAGCAGCTTAGGGTGGGCTGAAGCTTTCTTT. Amino acids: CASSLGWAEAFF.